This TCR beta chain comes out of a study of blood T cell repertoires in COVID-19. As for the study in general: Nucleic acid was either cDNA or gDNA, and it came from T cells, B-cell-depleted T cells, or PBMCs.

TCRdb's table, derived via immunoSEQ multiplex PCR, lists solely in-frame clones and lacks some. This sample has approximately 330,000 clones, with about 91% found just once. Patients of the Seattle cohort, enrolled during active infection, were followed longitudinally. The V gene's germline CDR1 is MNHEY and CDR2 SVGEGT. CDR3 length: 14 amino acids. V gave up 4 bases and J gave up 1 base, with 11 bases separating them. The clonotype originates from a man aged 25-40 years with COVID-19, enrolled during active disease. The chain joins TRBV6-2 or TRBV6-3 to TRBJ2-7, with D perhaps matching TRBD1 (5 bases). The sample comprised peripheral blood. The CDR3 DNA reads TGTGCCAGCAGTTCCCCACGGACATCCTACGAGCAGTACTTC. Translation gives CASSSPRTSYEQYF.